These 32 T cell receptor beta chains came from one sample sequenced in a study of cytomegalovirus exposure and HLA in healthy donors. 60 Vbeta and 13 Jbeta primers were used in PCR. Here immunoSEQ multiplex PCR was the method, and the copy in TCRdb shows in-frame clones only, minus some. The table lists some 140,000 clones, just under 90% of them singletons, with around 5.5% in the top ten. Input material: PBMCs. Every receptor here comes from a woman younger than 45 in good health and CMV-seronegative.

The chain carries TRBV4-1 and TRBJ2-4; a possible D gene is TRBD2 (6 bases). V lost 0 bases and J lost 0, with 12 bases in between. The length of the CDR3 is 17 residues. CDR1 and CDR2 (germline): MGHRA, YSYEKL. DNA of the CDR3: TGCGCCAGCAGCCAAGATCGAGGAGGGGTAGCCAAAAACATTCAGTACTTC. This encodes CASSQDRGGVAKNIQYF.

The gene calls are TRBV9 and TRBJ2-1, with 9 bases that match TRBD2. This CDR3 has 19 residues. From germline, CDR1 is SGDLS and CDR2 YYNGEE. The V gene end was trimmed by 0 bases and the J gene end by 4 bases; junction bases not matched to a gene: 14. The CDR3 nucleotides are TGTGCCAGCAGCGTAGTAGGTTGGGCGGTTAGCGGGGGTTACAATGAGCAGTTCTTC. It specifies CASSVVGWAVSGGYNEQFF.

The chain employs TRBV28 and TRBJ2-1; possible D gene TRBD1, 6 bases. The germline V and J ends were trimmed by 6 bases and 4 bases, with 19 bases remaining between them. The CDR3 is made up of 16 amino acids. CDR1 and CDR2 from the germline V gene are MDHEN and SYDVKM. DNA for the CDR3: TGTGCCAGCAGACAAGGGGGACGACCTATTTACAATGAGCAGTTCTTC. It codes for CASRQGGRPIYNEQFF. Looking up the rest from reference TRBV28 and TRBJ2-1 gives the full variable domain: DVKVTQSSRYLVKRTGEKVFLECVQDMDHENMFWYRQDPGLGLRLIYFSYDVKMKEKGDIPEGYSVSREKKERFSLILESASTNQTSMYLCASRQGGRPIYNEQFFGPGTRLTVL.

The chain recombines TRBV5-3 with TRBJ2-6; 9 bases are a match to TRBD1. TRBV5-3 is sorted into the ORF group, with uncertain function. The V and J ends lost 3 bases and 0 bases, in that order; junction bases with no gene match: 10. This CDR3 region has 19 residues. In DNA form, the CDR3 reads TGTGCCAGAAGCTCGCCGGGACAGGGAAGGGGCTCTGGGGCCAACGTCCTGACTTTC. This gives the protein CARSSPGQGRGSGANVLTF.

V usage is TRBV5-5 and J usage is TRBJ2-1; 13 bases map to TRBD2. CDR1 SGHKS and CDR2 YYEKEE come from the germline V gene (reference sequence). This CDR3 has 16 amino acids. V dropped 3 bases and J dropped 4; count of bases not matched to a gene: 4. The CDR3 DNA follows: TGTGCCAGCAGCTGGAGGACTAGCGGGGGATACAATGAGCAGTTCTTC. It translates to CASSWRTSGGYNEQFF.

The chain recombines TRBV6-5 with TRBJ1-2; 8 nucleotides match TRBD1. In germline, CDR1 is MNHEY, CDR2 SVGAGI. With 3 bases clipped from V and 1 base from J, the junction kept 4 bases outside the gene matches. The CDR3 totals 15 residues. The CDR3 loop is CASSYYRGYNYGYTF. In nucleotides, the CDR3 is TGTGCCAGCAGTTATTACAGGGGGTATAACTATGGCTACACCTTC.

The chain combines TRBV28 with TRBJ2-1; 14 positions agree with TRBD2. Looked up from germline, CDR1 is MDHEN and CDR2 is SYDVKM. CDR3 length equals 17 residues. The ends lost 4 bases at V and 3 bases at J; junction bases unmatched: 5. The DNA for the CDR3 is TGTGCCAGCAGTTCAGGACTAGCGGGAGGACACTACAATGAGCAGTTCTTC. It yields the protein CASSSGLAGGHYNEQFF.

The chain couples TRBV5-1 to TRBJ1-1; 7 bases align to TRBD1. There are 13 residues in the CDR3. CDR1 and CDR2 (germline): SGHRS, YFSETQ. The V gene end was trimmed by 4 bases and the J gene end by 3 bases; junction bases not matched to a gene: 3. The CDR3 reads CASSKGQYTEAFF. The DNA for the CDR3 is TGCGCCAGCAGCAAGGGACAGTACACTGAAGCTTTCTTT.

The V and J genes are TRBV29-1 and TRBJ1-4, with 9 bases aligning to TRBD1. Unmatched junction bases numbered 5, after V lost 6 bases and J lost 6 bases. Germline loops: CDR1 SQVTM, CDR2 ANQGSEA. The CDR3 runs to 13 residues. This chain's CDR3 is CSVWTGEDEKLFF. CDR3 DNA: TGCAGCGTCTGGACAGGGGAGGATGAAAAACTGTTTTTT.

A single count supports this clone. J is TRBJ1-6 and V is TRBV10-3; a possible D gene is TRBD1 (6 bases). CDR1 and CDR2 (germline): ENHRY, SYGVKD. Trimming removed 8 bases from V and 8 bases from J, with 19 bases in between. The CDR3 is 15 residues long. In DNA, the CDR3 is TGTGCCATCGGGACACTCCTCTCTGGAGATTCACCCCTCCACTTT. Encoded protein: CAIGTLLSGDSPLHF.

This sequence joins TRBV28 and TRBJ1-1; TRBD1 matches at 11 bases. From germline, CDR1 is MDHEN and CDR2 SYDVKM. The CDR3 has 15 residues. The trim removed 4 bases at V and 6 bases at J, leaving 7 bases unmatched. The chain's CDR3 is CASSSRTGGAPEAFF. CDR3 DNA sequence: TGTGCCAGCAGTTCAAGGACAGGGGGCGCGCCTGAAGCTTTCTTT.

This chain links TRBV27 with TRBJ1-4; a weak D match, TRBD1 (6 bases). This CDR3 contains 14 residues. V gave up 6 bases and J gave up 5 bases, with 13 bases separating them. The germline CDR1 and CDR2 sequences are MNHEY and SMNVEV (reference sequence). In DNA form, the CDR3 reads TGTGCCAGCAGCTTACAGGGAGGGAATGAAAAACTGTTTTTT. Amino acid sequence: CASSLQGGNEKLFF.

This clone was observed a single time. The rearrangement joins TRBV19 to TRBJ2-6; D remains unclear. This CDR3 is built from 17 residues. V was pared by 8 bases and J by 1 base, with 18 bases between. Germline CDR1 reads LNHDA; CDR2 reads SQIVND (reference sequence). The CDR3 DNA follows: TGTGCCAGTCTCCCTGGTTGGAGAGGTTCTGGGGCCAACGTCCTGACTTTC. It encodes CASLPGWRGSGANVLTF.

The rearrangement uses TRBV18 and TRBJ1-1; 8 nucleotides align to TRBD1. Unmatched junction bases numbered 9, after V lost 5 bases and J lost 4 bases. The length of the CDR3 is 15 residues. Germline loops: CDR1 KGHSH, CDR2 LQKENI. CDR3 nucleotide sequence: TGTGCCAGCTCAAGCTCTACAGGGGGGGGCACTGAAGCTTTCTTT. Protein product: CASSSSTGGGTEAFF.

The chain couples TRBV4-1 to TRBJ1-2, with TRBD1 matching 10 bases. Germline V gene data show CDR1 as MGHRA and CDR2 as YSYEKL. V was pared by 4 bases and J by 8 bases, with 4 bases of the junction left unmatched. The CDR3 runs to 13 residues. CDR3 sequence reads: CASSPGTGEGYTF. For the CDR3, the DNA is TGCGCCAGCAGCCCCGGGACAGGGGAGGGCTACACCTTC.

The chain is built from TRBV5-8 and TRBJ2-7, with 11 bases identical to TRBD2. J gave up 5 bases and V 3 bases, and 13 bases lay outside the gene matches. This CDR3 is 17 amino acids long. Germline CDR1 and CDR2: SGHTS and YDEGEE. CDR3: CASSSTLAGGRLDEQYF. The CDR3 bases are TGTGCCAGCAGCTCCACCTTAGCGGGGGGGAGGCTCGACGAGCAGTACTTC.

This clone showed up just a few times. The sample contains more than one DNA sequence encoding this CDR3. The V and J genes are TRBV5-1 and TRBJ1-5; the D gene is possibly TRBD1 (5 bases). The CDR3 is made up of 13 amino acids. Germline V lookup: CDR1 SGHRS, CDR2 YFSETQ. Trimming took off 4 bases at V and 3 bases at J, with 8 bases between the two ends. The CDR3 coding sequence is TGCGCCAGCAGCCCAGGGCTCAATCAGCCCCAGCATTTT. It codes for CASSPGLNQPQHF.

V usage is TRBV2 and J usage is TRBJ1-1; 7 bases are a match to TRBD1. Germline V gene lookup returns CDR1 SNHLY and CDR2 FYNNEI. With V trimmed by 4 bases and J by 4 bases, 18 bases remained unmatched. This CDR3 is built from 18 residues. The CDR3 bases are TGTGCCAGCAGTGCCCTTCGGGGACAGCTGCCTGGGGGCACTGAAGCTTTCTTT. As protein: CASSALRGQLPGGTEAFF.

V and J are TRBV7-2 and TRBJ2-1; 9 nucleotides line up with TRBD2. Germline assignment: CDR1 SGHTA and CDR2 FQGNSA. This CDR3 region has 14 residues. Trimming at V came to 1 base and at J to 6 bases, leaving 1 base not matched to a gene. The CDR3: CASSLGGRVNEQFF. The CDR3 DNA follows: TGTGCCAGCAGCTTAGGCGGGAGGGTCAATGAGCAGTTCTTC.

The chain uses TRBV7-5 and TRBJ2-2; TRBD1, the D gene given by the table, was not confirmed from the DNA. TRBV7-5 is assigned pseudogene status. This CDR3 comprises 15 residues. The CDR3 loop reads CARSCTGVFAGELFF. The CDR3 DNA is TGTGCCAGAAGCTGTACAGGGGTCTTTGCCGGGGAGCTGTTTTTT.

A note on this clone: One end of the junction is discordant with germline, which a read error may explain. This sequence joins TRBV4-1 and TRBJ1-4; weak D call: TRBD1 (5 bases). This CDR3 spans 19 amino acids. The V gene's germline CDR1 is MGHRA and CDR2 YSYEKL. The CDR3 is CASRNKALDIGGTNEELFF. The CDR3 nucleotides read TGCGCCAGCAGGAACAAAGCCTTGGATATCGGGGGAACTAATGAAGAACTGTTTTTT.

The CDR3 bases are TGTGCCAGCACCAACCTGGAGGAAGAAGCGAGGTACCAAGAGACCCAGTACTTC. Encoded protein: CASTNLEEEARYQETQYF. The chain combines TRBV2 with TRBJ2-5; maybe TRBD2 (5 bases). Germline CDR1 and CDR2: SNHLY and FYNNEI. Trimming removed 7 bases at V and 0 bases at J, with 24 bases between. The CDR3 has 18 residues.

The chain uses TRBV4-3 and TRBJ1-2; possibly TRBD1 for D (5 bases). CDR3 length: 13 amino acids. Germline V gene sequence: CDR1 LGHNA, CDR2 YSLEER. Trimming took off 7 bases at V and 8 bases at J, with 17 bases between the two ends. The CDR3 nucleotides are TGCGCCAGCACTCAATGGGGGGAGGACGGCTACACCTTC. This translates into CASTQWGEDGYTF.

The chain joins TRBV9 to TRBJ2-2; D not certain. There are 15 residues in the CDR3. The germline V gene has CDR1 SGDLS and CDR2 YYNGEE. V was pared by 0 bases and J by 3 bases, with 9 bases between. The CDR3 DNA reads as TGTGCCAGCAGCGTAGCTTTACAGTACACCGGGGAGCTGTTTTTT. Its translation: CASSVALQYTGELFF.

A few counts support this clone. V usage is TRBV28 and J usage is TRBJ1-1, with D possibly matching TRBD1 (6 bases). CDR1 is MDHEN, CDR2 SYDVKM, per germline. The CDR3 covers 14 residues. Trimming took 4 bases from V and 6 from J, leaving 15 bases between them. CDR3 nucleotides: TGTGCCAGCAGTTCAACACAGGGTTGGGCTGAAGCTTTCTTT. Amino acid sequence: CASSSTQGWAEAFF.

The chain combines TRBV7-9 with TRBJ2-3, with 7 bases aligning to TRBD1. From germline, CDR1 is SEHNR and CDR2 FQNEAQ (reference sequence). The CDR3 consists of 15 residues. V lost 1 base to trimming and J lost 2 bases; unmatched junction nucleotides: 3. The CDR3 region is CASSLGDSFTDTQYF. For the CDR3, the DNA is TGTGCCAGCAGCTTAGGGGACAGCTTCACAGATACGCAGTATTTT.

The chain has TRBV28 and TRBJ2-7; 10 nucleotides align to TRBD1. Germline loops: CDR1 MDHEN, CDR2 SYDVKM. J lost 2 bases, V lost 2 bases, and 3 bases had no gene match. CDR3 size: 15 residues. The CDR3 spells CASSLDGQGAYEQYF. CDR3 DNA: TGTGCCAGCAGTTTAGATGGACAGGGGGCCTACGAGCAGTACTTC.

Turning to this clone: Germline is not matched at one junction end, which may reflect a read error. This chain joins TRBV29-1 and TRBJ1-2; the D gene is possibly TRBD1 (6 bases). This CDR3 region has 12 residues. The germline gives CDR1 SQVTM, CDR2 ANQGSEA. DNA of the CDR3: TGCAGCGTTGATGCGGGAGGGGGTGGCTACCCCTTC. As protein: CSVDAGGGGYPF.

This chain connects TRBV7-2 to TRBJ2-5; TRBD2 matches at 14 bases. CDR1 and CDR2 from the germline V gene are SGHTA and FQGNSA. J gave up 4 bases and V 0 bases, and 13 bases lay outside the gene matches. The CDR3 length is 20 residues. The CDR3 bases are TGTGCCAGCAGCTTAGCGTTTGGGACTAGCGGGGGCCGCCGGGGAGAGACCCAGTACTTC. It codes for CASSLAFGTSGGRRGETQYF.

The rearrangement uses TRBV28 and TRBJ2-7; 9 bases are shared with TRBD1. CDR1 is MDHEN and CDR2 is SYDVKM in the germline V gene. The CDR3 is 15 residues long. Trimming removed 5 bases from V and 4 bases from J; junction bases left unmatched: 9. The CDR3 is CASSGRDRVRYEQYF. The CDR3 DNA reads TGTGCCAGCAGTGGCCGGGACAGGGTACGTTACGAGCAGTACTTC.

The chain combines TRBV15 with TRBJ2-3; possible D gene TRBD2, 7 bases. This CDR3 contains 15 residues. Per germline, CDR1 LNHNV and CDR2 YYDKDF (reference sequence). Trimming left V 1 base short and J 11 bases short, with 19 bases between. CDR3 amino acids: CATSRGRILGGQQYF. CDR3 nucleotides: TGTGCCACCAGCAGAGGCCGTATCCTCGGGGGGCAGCAGTATTTT.

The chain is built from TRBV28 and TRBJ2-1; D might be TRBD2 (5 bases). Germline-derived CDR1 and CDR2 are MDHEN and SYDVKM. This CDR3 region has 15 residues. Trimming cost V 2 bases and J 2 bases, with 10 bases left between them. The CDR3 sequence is CASSLLALTYNEQFF. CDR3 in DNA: TGTGCCAGCAGTTTACTAGCTTTAACCTACAATGAGCAGTTCTTC. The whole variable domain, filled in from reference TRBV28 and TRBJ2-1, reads DVKVTQSSRYLVKRTGEKVFLECVQDMDHENMFWYRQDPGLGLRLIYFSYDVKMKEKGDIPEGYSVSREKKERFSLILESASTNQTSMYLCASSLLALTYNEQFFGPGTRLTVL.